These T cell receptor beta chains were read from a single sample in a study of sequential checkpoint blockade in melanoma. Clones were read by immunoSEQ multiplex PCR, and TCRdb kept only the in-frame ones, dropping some. In the table there are about 22,000 clones, roughly 30% of which are singletons. Sequenced here: tumor tissue (inferred from file names), sampled from a patient given nivolumab and ipilimumab in sequence. These receptors were collected from a human donor with melanoma. CDR3s include the opening cysteine and the closing phenylalanine or tryptophan. The order of the fields is V gene, clone size, D gene, J gene, CDR3 DNA, CDR3 protein. A D gene is named only where the DNA matches it firmly. Size is omitted from some rows. Given values are once, few, many or a class for expanded clones.

V gene: TRBV28
clone size: medium-sized
D gene: TRBD1
J gene: TRBJ2-7
CDR3 DNA: TGTGCCAGCAGTTTAACGACAGGGGGGCCCTACGAGCAGTACTTC
CDR3 protein: CASSLTTGGPYEQYF

V gene: TRBV14
clone size: NA
D gene: TRBD1
J gene: TRBJ1-1
CDR3 DNA: TGTGCCAGCAGTCGACAGGGGAACACTGAAGCTTTCTTT
CDR3 protein: CASSRQGNTEAFF

V gene: TRBV9
clone size: NA
D gene: NA
J gene: TRBJ2-7
CDR3 DNA: TGTGCCAGCAGTGTAGCAGGGAACCCCTACGAGCAGTACTTC
CDR3 protein: CASSVAGNPYEQYF

V gene: TRBV28
clone size: NA
D gene: NA
J gene: TRBJ2-3
CDR3 DNA: TGTGCCAGCAAACGACTCTCCACAGATACGCAGTATTTT
CDR3 protein: CASKRLSTDTQYF

V gene: TRBV11-3
clone size: few
D gene: NA
J gene: TRBJ2-3
CDR3 DNA: TGTGCCAGCAGCTTAGTCGGGGGGCCGACCACAGATACGCAGTATTTT
CDR3 protein: CASSLVGGPTTDTQYF

V gene: TRBV23-1
clone size: many
D gene: TRBD1
J gene: TRBJ1-2
CDR3 DNA: TGCGCCAGCAGACCTACAGGGGACTATGGCTACACCTTC
CDR3 protein: CASRPTGDYGYTF

V gene: TRBV19
clone size: NA
D gene: NA
J gene: TRBJ1-2
CDR3 DNA: TGTGCCAGCCTTACAGGGAACTATGGCTACACCTTC
CDR3 protein: CASLTGNYGYTF

V gene: TRBV6-8
clone size: few
D gene: NA
J gene: TRBJ1-4
CDR3 DNA: TGTGCCATCAAGGCGGAGGGGGGAAATAATGAAAAACTGTTTTTT
CDR3 protein: CAIKAEGGNNEKLFF

V gene: TRBV11-3
clone size: few
D gene: NA
J gene: TRBJ2-3
CDR3 DNA: TGTGCCAGCAGCTTAACACAGGTTTACACAGATACGCAGTATTTT
CDR3 protein: CASSLTQVYTDTQYF

V gene: TRBV28
clone size: few
D gene: NA
J gene: TRBJ2-7
CDR3 DNA: TGTGCCAGCAGACCGGACGGGTCCTACGAGCAGTACTTC
CDR3 protein: CASRPDGSYEQYF

V gene: TRBV28
clone size: NA
D gene: NA
J gene: TRBJ2-1
CDR3 DNA: TGTGCCAGCAGTTTATGGGACAGAGCCTACAATGAGCAGTTCTTC
CDR3 protein: CASSLWDRAYNEQFF

V gene: TRBV11-3
clone size: medium-sized
D gene: NA
J gene: TRBJ1-6
CDR3 DNA: TGTGCCAGCAGCTTGGGTCAGGGAAATTCACCCCTCCACTTT
CDR3 protein: CASSLGQGNSPLHF

V gene: TRBV6-8
clone size: NA
D gene: NA
J gene: TRBJ2-5
CDR3 DNA: TGTGCCAGCAGTTACTCGTGGGTAGGGGAGACCCAGTACTTC
CDR3 protein: CASSYSWVGETQYF

V gene: TRBV14
clone size: NA
D gene: NA
J gene: TRBJ1-2
CDR3 DNA: TGTGCCAGCAGCCATACCGGGACTGCCGCTAATGGCTACACCTTC
CDR3 protein: CASSHTGTAANGYTF

V gene: TRBV11-3
clone size: NA
D gene: NA
J gene: TRBJ1-3
CDR3 DNA: TGTGCCAGCAGCTTGGCCCAGCAGGGGCTGGGCAACACCATATATTTT
CDR3 protein: CASSLAQQGLGNTIYF

V gene: TRBV29-1
clone size: once
D gene: NA
J gene: TRBJ1-4
CDR3 DNA: TGCAGCGTTGAGGGGGGAACGAATGAAAAACTGTTTTTT
CDR3 protein: CSVEGGTNEKLFF

V gene: TRBV19
clone size: NA
D gene: NA
J gene: TRBJ2-5
CDR3 DNA: TGTGCCAGTCGTCGTGTGGGCATCGAGACCCAGTACTTC
CDR3 protein: CASRRVGIETQYF

V gene: TRBV18
clone size: NA
D gene: TRBD1
J gene: TRBJ2-1
CDR3 DNA: TGTGCCAGCTCACCAGACCAGGGGGCCTACAATGAGCAGTTCTTC
CDR3 protein: CASSPDQGAYNEQFF

V gene: TRBV11-3
clone size: many
D gene: NA
J gene: TRBJ2-1
CDR3 DNA: TGTGCCAGCAGCCCCTGGGGGCGGGGGACCCGGAATGAGCAGTTCTTC
CDR3 protein: CASSPWGRGTRNEQFF

V gene: TRBV1
clone size: few
D gene: NA
J gene: TRBJ2-7
CDR3 DNA: TGCGCCAGCAGCCAAGACCCTATAGCCTACGAGCAGTACTTC
CDR3 protein: CASSQDPIAYEQYF

V gene: TRBV14
clone size: NA
D gene: NA
J gene: TRBJ2-7
CDR3 DNA: TGTGCCAGCAGCCAGGGATGGGCCTACGAGCAGTACTTC
CDR3 protein: CASSQGWAYEQYF

V gene: TRBV7-8
clone size: few
D gene: NA
J gene: TRBJ2-2
CDR3 DNA: TGTGCCAGCAGCCTTCAACGACAGGGGGAGCTGTTTTTT
CDR3 protein: CASSLQRQGELFF

V gene: TRBV19
clone size: few
D gene: NA
J gene: TRBJ2-2
CDR3 DNA: TGTGCCAGTAGCCTGGGGGCCCCCGGGGAGCTGTTTTTT
CDR3 protein: CASSLGAPGELFF

V gene: TRBV18
clone size: NA
D gene: TRBD1
J gene: TRBJ1-2
CDR3 DNA: TGTGCCAGCTCACCACAGGGGGCCAACTATGGCTACACCTTC
CDR3 protein: CASSPQGANYGYTF

V gene: TRBV7-4
clone size: few
D gene: NA
J gene: TRBJ1-2
CDR3 DNA: TGTGCCAGCAGCTTAGCTGGGGCAGGGGGCTACACCTTC
CDR3 protein: CASSLAGAGGYTF

V gene: TRBV6-8
clone size: medium-sized
D gene: NA
J gene: TRBJ1-2
CDR3 DNA: TGTGCCAGCAGACCCTTGGCGGTCCGAAACTATGGCTACACCTTC
CDR3 protein: CASRPLAVRNYGYTF

V gene: TRBV28
clone size: few
D gene: NA
J gene: TRBJ2-3
CDR3 DNA: TGTGCCAGCAGATCCCAGGATCCATTAATAGATACGCAGTATTTT
CDR3 protein: CASRSQDPLIDTQYF

V gene: TRBV4-1
clone size: NA
D gene: NA
J gene: TRBJ1-5
CDR3 DNA: TGCGCCAGCAGCCAAGAAAGTAATAGCAATCAGCCCCAGCATTTT
CDR3 protein: CASSQESNSNQPQHF

V gene: TRBV19
clone size: NA
D gene: NA
J gene: TRBJ2-5
CDR3 DNA: TGTGCCAGTAGTATATATGGGACTTCTTCTCCCGGGACCCAGTACTTC
CDR3 protein: CASSIYGTSSPGTQYF

V gene: TRBV11-3
clone size: few
D gene: NA
J gene: TRBJ2-7
CDR3 DNA: TGTGCCAGCAGCTTAGACCAGGGGACACACGAGCAGTACTTC
CDR3 protein: CASSLDQGTHEQYF

V gene: TRBV6-1
clone size: NA
D gene: NA
J gene: TRBJ1-2
CDR3 DNA: TGTGCCAGCAGTGAAGAAGCGGGCAGGAGCTTTGGCTACACCTTC
CDR3 protein: CASSEEAGRSFGYTF

V gene: TRBV9
clone size: NA
D gene: NA
J gene: TRBJ2-2
CDR3 DNA: TGTGCCAGCAGCGTGAACACCGGGGAGCTGTTTTTT
CDR3 protein: CASSVNTGELFF

V gene: TRBV6-8
clone size: NA
D gene: NA
J gene: TRBJ2-7
CDR3 DNA: TGTGCCAGCAGTGACCGGACACCGCTCTACGAGCAGTACTTC
CDR3 protein: CASSDRTPLYEQYF

V gene: TRBV7-6
clone size: many
D gene: TRBD2
J gene: TRBJ2-5
CDR3 DNA: TGTGCTAGCAGCTCGGGACTAGCGGGGGGAGAGACCCAGTACTTC
CDR3 protein: CASSSGLAGGETQYF

V gene: TRBV11-3
clone size: NA
D gene: NA
J gene: TRBJ2-2
CDR3 DNA: TGTGCCAGCAGCCCTGGATTCGATCTTAGGTCCGGGGAGCTGTTTTTT
CDR3 protein: CASSPGFDLRSGELFF

V gene: TRBV11-3
clone size: NA
D gene: TRBD1
J gene: TRBJ2-5
CDR3 DNA: TGTGCCAGCAGCTTGTTAGGCAGGGGGATAGGAGAGACCCAGTACTTC
CDR3 protein: CASSLLGRGIGETQYF

V gene: TRBV23-1
clone size: few
D gene: TRBD2
J gene: TRBJ2-7
CDR3 DNA: TGCGCCAGCAGTTGGACTAGCGGGAACGAGCAGTACTTC
CDR3 protein: CASSWTSGNEQYF

V gene: TRBV6-8
clone size: NA
D gene: NA
J gene: TRBJ2-6
CDR3 DNA: TGTGCCAGCAGTTACTCGTATCCAGGGTCCTCTGGGGCCAACGTCCTGACTTTC
CDR3 protein: CASSYSYPGSSGANVLTF

V gene: TRBV7-1
clone size: many
D gene: TRBD1
J gene: TRBJ1-4
CDR3 DNA: TGTGCCAGCAGCTTAACGGGACAGTACAATGAAAAACTGTTTTTT
CDR3 protein: CASSLTGQYNEKLFF

V gene: TRBV11-3
clone size: NA
D gene: TRBD1
J gene: TRBJ1-2
CDR3 DNA: TGTGCCAGCAGCTTCCGGGACAGGGACTATGGCTACACCTTC
CDR3 protein: CASSFRDRDYGYTF

V gene: TRBV6-8
clone size: few
D gene: NA
J gene: TRBJ1-2
CDR3 DNA: TGTGCCAGCAGTTACGGGGGGATATCAGGCGGCTACACCTTC
CDR3 protein: CASSYGGISGGYTF

V gene: TRBV23-1
clone size: NA
D gene: TRBD2
J gene: TRBJ2-7
CDR3 DNA: TGCGCCAGCAGCTTGTGGGGGGGGAACGAGCAGTACTTC
CDR3 protein: CASSLWGGNEQYF

V gene: TRBV10-2
clone size: NA
D gene: TRBD1
J gene: TRBJ2-1
CDR3 DNA: TGCGCCAGCAGTTATACTCAGGGGGCTACTGAGCAGTTCTTC
CDR3 protein: CASSYTQGATEQFF

V gene: TRBV5-1
clone size: NA
D gene: NA
J gene: TRBJ2-3
CDR3 DNA: TGCGCCAGCAGCTCCGCGGACCTCACAGATACGCAGTATTTT
CDR3 protein: CASSSADLTDTQYF

V gene: TRBV14
clone size: NA
D gene: NA
J gene: TRBJ1-2
CDR3 DNA: TGTGCCAGCAGCCAAGATTCCTATGGCTACACCTTC
CDR3 protein: CASSQDSYGYTF

V gene: TRBV11-3
clone size: many
D gene: NA
J gene: TRBJ1-4
CDR3 DNA: TGTGCCAGCAGCTTTTCAGGGGTTGGTGAAAAACTGTTTTTT
CDR3 protein: CASSFSGVGEKLFF

V gene: TRBV11-3
clone size: many
D gene: NA
J gene: TRBJ1-1
CDR3 DNA: TGTGCCAGCAGCTCACTAGTTACCTTCACTGAAGCTTTCTTT
CDR3 protein: CASSSLVTFTEAFF

V gene: TRBV6-8
clone size: many
D gene: TRBD2
J gene: TRBJ2-7
CDR3 DNA: TGTGCCAGCAGCACAGCGGGGGTCTCTTATAAGCCTAGAGACGAGCAGTACTTC
CDR3 protein: CASSTAGVSYKPRDEQYF

V gene: TRBV7-6
clone size: few
D gene: NA
J gene: TRBJ1-1
CDR3 DNA: TGTGCCAGCAGCCCCCACCTCAGGGGAGGCACTGAAGCTTTCTTT
CDR3 protein: CASSPHLRGGTEAFF

V gene: TRBV6-8
clone size: NA
D gene: TRBD1
J gene: TRBJ2-1
CDR3 DNA: TGTGCCAGCAGGACAGGGGCCCTCGCCTACAATGAGCAGTTCTTC
CDR3 protein: CASRTGALAYNEQFF

V gene: TRBV18
clone size: NA
D gene: TRBD2
J gene: TRBJ2-5
CDR3 DNA: TGTGCCAGCTCACGGACTAGCGGGGGCCCCGGCCAAGAGACCCAGTACTTC
CDR3 protein: CASSRTSGGPGQETQYF

V gene: TRBV28
clone size: few
D gene: NA
J gene: TRBJ2-6
CDR3 DNA: TGTGCCAGCAGTGTCCTAGGGGGACTAAGCTCTGGGGCCAACGTCCTGACTTTC
CDR3 protein: CASSVLGGLSSGANVLTF

V gene: TRBV18
clone size: NA
D gene: NA
J gene: TRBJ1-5
CDR3 DNA: TGTGCCAGCTCACCATCACCCCCTTTTAGCAATCAGCCCCAGCATTTT
CDR3 protein: CASSPSPPFSNQPQHF

V gene: TRBV14
clone size: few
D gene: NA
J gene: TRBJ1-6
CDR3 DNA: TGTGCCAGCAGCCAAGTATTGGCAGGGCTACGATCACCCCTCCACTTT
CDR3 protein: CASSQVLAGLRSPLHF

V gene: TRBV11-3
clone size: many
D gene: NA
J gene: TRBJ1-1
CDR3 DNA: TGTGCCAGCAGCTTGAGTCGGCTGAACACTGAAGCTTTCTTT
CDR3 protein: CASSLSRLNTEAFF

V gene: TRBV6-8
clone size: medium-sized
D gene: NA
J gene: TRBJ2-7
CDR3 DNA: TGTGCCAGCAGTTATGACTCGTCCTACGAGCAGTACTTC
CDR3 protein: CASSYDSSYEQYF

V gene: TRBV2
clone size: NA
D gene: TRBD1
J gene: TRBJ1-3
CDR3 DNA: TGTGCCAGCAGAACAGGGGTTATATCTGGAAACACCATATATTTT
CDR3 protein: CASRTGVISGNTIYF

V gene: TRBV6-8
clone size: few
D gene: NA
J gene: TRBJ1-6
CDR3 DNA: TGTGCCAGCAGTTACTCAGGGAGTAATTCACCCCTCCACTTT
CDR3 protein: CASSYSGSNSPLHF